This TCR beta chain originates from a study of Graves' ophthalmopathy and Graves' hyperthyroidism. There are 18 residues in the CDR3. Trimming removed 6 bases at V and 0 bases at J, with 18 bases between. This clonotype appeared many times. The study amplified TCR beta CDR3 regions using RNA transcripts. An opening RT-PCR round employed HTBI primers and preceded a second-round multiplex PCR. TCRdb analysed the multiplex PCR reads with MiXCR anew, one entry per CDR3 protein. The table lists some 210,000 distinct CDR3 sequences, 29% of them singletons. The clonotype originates from a man in his fifties or sixties with Graves' ophthalmopathy. The sequenced material came from peripheral blood. The chain employs TRBV12-3 or TRBV12-4 and TRBJ1-6; no clear D. CDR3 amino acids: CASSPTGRASSYNSPLHF. The CDR3 bases are TGTGCCAGCAGCCCAACTGGAAGGGCGAGCTCCTATAATTCACCCCTCCACTTT.